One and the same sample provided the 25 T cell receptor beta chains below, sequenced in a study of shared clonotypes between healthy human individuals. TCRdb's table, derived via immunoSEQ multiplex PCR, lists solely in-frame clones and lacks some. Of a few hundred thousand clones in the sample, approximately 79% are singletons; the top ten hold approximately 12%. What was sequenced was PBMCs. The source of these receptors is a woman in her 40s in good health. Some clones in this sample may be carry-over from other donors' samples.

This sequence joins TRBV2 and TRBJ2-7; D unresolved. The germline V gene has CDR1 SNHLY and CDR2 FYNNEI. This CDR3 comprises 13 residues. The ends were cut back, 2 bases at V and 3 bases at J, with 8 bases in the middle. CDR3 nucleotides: TGTGCCAGCAGTGAAAGACCGAGCTACGAGCAGTACTTC. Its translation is CASSERPSYEQYF.

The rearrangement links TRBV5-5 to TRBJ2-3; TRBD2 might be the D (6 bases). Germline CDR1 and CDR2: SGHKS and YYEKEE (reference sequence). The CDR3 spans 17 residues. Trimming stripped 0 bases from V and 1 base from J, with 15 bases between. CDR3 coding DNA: TGTGCCAGCAGCTTGGTGGCGTATAGCGGTCGCACAGATACGCAGTATTTT. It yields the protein CASSLVAYSGRTDTQYF.

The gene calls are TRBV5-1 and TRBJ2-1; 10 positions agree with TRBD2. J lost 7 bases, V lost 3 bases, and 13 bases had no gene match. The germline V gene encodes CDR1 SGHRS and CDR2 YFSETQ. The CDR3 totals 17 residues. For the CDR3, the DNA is TGCGCCAGCAGCTCCCTACCACCAGCGGGAGGGGGAAATGAGCAGTTCTTC. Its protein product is CASSSLPPAGGGNEQFF.

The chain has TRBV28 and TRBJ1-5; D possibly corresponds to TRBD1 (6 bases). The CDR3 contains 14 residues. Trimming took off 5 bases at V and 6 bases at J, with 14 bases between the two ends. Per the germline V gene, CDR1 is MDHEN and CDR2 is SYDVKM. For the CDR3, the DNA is TGTGCCAGCAGTGCAAACAGGGAGATTCAGCCCCAGCATTTT. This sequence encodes CASSANREIQPQHF.

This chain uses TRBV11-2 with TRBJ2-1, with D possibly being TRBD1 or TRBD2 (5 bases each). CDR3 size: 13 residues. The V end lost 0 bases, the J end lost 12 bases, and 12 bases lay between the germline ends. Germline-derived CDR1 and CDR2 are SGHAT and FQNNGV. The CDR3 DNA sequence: TGTGCCAGCAGCTTAGATCCCTGGGACGCGCAGTTCTTC. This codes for CASSLDPWDAQFF. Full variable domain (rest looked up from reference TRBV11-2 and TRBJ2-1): EAGVAQSPRYKIIEKRQSVAFWCNPISGHATLYWYQQILGQGPKLLIQFQNNGVVDDSQLPKDRFSAERLKGVDSTLKIQPAKLEDSAVYLCASSLDPWDAQFFGPGTRLTVL.

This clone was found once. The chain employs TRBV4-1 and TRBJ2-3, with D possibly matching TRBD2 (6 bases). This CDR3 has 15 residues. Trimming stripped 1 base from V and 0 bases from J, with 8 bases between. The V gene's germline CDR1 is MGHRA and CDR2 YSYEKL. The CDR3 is CASSQVLASTDTQYF. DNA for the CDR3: TGCGCCAGCAGCCAAGTCCTAGCGAGCACAGATACGCAGTATTTT.

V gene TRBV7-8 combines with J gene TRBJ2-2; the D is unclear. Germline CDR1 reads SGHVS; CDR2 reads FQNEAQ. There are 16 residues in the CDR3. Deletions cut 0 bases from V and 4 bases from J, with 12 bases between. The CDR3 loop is CASSLALVWGTGELFF. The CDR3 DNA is TGTGCCAGCAGCTTAGCCTTAGTATGGGGCACCGGGGAGCTGTTTTTT.

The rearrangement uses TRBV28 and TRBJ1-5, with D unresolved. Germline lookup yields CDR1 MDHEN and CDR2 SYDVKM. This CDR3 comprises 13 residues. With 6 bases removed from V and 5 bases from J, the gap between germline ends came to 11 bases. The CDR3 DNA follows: TGTGCCAGCAGGCGTGATTGGTATCAGCCCCAGCATTTT. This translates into CASRRDWYQPQHF.

Written as DNA, the CDR3 is TGTGCCAGCAGCTCCGTCTGGGGGAGGACTACCTACGAGCAGTACTTC. Protein sequence: CASSSVWGRTTYEQYF. This chain uses TRBV11-2 with TRBJ2-7; TRBD2 might be the D (6 bases). The V and J ends lost 4 bases and 2 bases respectively, with 18 bases between them. This CDR3 region has 16 residues. Germline V gives CDR1 SGHAT, CDR2 FQNNGV.

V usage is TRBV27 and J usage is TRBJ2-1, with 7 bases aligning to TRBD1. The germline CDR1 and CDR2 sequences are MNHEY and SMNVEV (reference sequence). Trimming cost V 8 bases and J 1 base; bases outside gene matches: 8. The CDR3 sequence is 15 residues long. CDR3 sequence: CASGKGAPSYNEQFF. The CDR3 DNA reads TGTGCCAGCGGGAAGGGGGCTCCATCCTACAATGAGCAGTTCTTC.

The CDR3 reads CASSLAGVAGDLLSTDTQYF. Written as DNA, the CDR3 is TGCGCCAGCAGCTTGGCCGGGGTAGCGGGGGATCTTCTTAGCACAGATACGCAGTATTTT. The genes are TRBV5-1 and TRBJ2-3; 9 bases map to TRBD2. V was pared by 0 bases and J by 0 bases, with 14 bases of the junction left unmatched. The CDR3 spans 20 residues. From germline, CDR1 is SGHRS and CDR2 YFSETQ.

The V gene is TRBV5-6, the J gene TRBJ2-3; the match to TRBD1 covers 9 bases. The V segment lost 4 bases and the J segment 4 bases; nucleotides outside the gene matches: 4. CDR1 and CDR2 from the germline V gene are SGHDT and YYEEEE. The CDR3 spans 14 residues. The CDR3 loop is CASSPGQGSDTQYF. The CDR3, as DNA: TGTGCCAGCAGCCCGGGACAGGGTTCAGATACGCAGTATTTT.

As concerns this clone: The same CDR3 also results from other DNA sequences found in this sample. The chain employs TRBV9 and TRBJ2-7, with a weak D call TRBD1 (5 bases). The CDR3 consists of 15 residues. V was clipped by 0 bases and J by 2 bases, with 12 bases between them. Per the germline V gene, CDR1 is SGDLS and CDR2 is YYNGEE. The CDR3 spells CASSVAGQGAYEQYF. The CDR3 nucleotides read TGTGCCAGCAGCGTAGCAGGGCAGGGCGCCTACGAGCAGTACTTC.

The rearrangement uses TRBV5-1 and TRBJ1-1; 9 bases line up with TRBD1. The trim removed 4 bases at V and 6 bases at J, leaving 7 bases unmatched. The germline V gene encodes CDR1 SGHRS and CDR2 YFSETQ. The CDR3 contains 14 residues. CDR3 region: CASSEQGASAEAFF. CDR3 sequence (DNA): TGCGCCAGCAGCGAACAGGGGGCAAGCGCTGAAGCTTTCTTT.

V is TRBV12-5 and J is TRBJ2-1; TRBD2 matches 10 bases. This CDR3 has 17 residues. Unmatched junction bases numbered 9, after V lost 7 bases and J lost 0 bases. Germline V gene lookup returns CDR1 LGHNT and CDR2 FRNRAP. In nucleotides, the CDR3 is TGTGCTAGTGTTATCTCTAGCGGGGGAAGCTCCTACAATGAGCAGTTCTTC. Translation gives CASVISSGGSSYNEQFF.

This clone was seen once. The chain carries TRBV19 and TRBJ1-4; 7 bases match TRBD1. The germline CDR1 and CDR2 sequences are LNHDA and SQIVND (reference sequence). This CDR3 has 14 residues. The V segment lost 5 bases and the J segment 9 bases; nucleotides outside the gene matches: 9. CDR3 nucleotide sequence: TGTGCCAGTAGTCCGCGACAGGGAGGGAAAAAACTGTTTTTT. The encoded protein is CASSPRQGGKKLFF.

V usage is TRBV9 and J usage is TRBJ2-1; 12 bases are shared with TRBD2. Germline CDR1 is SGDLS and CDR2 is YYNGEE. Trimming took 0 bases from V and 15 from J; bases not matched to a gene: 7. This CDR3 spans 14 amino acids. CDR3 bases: TGTGCCAGCAGCGTAGGACTAGCGGGAGCATTTCGGTTCTTC. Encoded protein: CASSVGLAGAFRFF.

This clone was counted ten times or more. CDR3 region: CASSPKGLAGASDTQYF. CDR3 in DNA: TGTGCCAGCAGCCCAAAGGGACTAGCGGGAGCTTCGGATACGCAGTATTTT. The chain carries TRBV7-9 and TRBJ2-3; TRBD2 matches at 14 bases. Unmatched junction bases numbered 10, after V lost 5 bases and J lost 6 bases. The germline V gene encodes CDR1 SEHNR and CDR2 FQNEAQ (reference sequence). The CDR3 runs 17 residues.

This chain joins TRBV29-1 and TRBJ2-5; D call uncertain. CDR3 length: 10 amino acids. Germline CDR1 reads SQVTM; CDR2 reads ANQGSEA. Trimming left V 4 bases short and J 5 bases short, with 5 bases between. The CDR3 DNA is TGCAGCGTTGGAATGGAGACCCAGTACTTC. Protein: CSVGMETQYF.

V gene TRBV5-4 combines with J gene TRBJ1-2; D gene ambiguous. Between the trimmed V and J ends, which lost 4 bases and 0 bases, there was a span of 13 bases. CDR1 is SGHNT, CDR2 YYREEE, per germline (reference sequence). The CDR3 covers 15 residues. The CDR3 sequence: CASSPRQLANYGYTF. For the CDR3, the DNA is TGTGCCAGCAGCCCCCGTCAACTAGCTAACTATGGCTACACCTTC.

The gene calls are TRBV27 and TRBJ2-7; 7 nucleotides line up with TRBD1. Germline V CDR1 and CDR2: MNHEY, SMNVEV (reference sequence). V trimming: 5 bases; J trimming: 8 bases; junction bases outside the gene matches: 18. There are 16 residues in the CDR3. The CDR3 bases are TGTGCCAGCAGTCCCGCCCCGGGGACAGCCAGGGGGAAGCAGTACTTC. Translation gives CASSPAPGTARGKQYF.

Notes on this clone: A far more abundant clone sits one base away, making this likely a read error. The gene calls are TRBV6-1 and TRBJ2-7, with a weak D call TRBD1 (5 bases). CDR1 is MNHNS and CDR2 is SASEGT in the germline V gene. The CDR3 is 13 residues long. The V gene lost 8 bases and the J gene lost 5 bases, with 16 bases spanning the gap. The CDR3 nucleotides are TGTGCCAGCTCCTGGACAAGGGTCGACGAGCAGTACTTC. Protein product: CASSWTRVDEQYF.

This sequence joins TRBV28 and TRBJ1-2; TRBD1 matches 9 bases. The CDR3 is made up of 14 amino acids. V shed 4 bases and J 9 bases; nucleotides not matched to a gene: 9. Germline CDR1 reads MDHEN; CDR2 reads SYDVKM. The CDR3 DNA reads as TGTGCCAGCAGTTCGGGACAGGGTCGGGGAAGCTACACCTTC. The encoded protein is CASSSGQGRGSYTF.

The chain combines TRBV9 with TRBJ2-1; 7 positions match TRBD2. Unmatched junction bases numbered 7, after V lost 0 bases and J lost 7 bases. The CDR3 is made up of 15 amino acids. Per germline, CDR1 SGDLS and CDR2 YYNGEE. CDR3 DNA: TGTGCCAGCAGCGTAGGGGCTAGCGGCCAGAATGAGCAGTTCTTC. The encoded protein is CASSVGASGQNEQFF.

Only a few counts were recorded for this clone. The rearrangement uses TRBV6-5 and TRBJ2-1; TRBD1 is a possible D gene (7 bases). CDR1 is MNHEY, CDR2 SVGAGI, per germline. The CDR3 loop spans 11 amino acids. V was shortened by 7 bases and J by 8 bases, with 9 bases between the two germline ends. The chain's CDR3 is CASTRGDEQFF. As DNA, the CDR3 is TGTGCCAGCACCAGGGGGGATGAGCAGTTCTTC.